These 5 T cell receptor beta chains were all obtained from the same sample, sequenced in a study of blood T cell repertoires in COVID-19. TCRdb's copy holds only in-frame clones and misses some; the assay was immunoSEQ multiplex PCR. The sample has 190,000 or so clones, around 90% seen once. Sample: peripheral blood. The receptors originated from a man aged 40-49 years with acute or convalescent COVID-19.

This rearrangement joins TRBV19 to TRBJ1-6; no reliable D call. From germline, CDR1 is LNHDA and CDR2 SQIVND (reference sequence). Trimming stripped 6 bases from V and 4 bases from J, with 19 bases between. The CDR3 contains 17 residues. The CDR3 protein is CASSPRTANRYNSPLHF. Written as DNA, the CDR3 is TGTGCCAGTAGCCCAAGGACTGCAAACCGATATAATTCACCCCTCCACTTT. Full variable domain (rest looked up from reference TRBV19 and TRBJ1-6): DGGITQSPKYLFRKEGQNVTLSCEQNLNHDAMYWYRQDPGQGLRLIYYSQIVNDFQKGDIAEGYSVSREKKESFPLTVTSAQKNPTAFYLCASSPRTANRYNSPLHFGNGTRLTVT.

The chain recombines TRBV7-2 with TRBJ1-1; 7 bases align to TRBD1. Germline lookup yields CDR1 SGHTA and CDR2 FQGNSA. The CDR3 is made up of 16 amino acids. V lost 4 bases to trimming and J lost 1 base; unmatched junction nucleotides: 9. The CDR3 loop reads CASSYLFGTANTEAFF. The DNA of the CDR3 is TGTGCCAGCAGCTACCTCTTTGGGACAGCGAACACTGAAGCTTTCTTT. Drawing the rest from reference TRBV7-2 and TRBJ1-1, the complete variable domain is GAGVSQSPSNKVTEKGKDVELRCDPISGHTALYWYRQSLGQGLEFLIYFQGNSAPDKSGLPSDRFSAERTGGSVSTLTIQRTQQEDSAVYLCASSYLFGTANTEAFFGQGTRLTVV.

The rearrangement joins TRBV28 to TRBJ1-1; D is unclear. V was cut by 3 bases and J by 2 bases, with 7 bases left in between. CDR3 length: 13 residues. Germline CDR1 is MDHEN and CDR2 is SYDVKM. The CDR3 DNA sequence: TGTGCCAGCAGTTTGATAGTCAACACTGAAGCTTTCTTT. Its protein is CASSLIVNTEAFF. The complete variable domain, with remaining parts taken from reference TRBV28 and TRBJ1-1, reads DVKVTQSSRYLVKRTGEKVFLECVQDMDHENMFWYRQDPGLGLRLIYFSYDVKMKEKGDIPEGYSVSREKKERFSLILESASTNQTSMYLCASSLIVNTEAFFGQGTRLTVV.

This rearrangement joins TRBV18 to TRBJ2-6, with 10 bases identical to TRBD2. V trimming: 5 bases; J trimming: 0 bases; junction bases outside the gene matches: 7. CDR3 length: 18 residues. Germline V lookup: CDR1 KGHSH, CDR2 LQKENI. CDR3 in DNA: TGTGCCAGCTCAACTCTAGCGGGGGAGAGCTCTGGGGCCAACGTCCTGACTTTC. This translates into CASSTLAGESSGANVLTF. The entire variable domain, with the rest obtained from reference TRBV18 and TRBJ2-6, is as follows: NAGVMQNPRHLVRRRGQEARLRCSPMKGHSHVYWYRQLPEEGLKFMVYLQKENIIDESGMPKERFSAEFPKEGPSILRIQQVVRGDSAAYFCASSTLAGESSGANVLTFGAGSRLTVL.

The rearrangement links TRBV28 to TRBJ2-5; tentatively, D is TRBD2 (6 bases). V gave up 7 bases and J gave up 4 bases, with 19 bases separating them. This CDR3 contains 15 residues. Germline loops: CDR1 MDHEN, CDR2 SYDVKM. This chain's CDR3 is CASTLREWTRETQYF. The CDR3, as DNA: TGTGCCAGCACCCTCCGGGAGTGGACAAGAGAGACCCAGTACTTC.